These 5 T cell receptor beta chains were sequenced from one sample in a study of T-cell memory formation after mild COVID-19. TCRdb called the 5' RACE reads again in MiXCR, with one record for every CDR3 protein. The sample yields about 170,000 distinct CDR3 sequences, over 10% seen once. The specimen was PBMCs or a T cell subset sorted from them (not recorded which). Receptor source: a man younger than 30 who had mild COVID-19 (a few samples of this study predate the infection). Cell type and time point are not known.

This chain joins TRBV5-1 and TRBJ2-7; D is possibly TRBD1 or TRBD2 (5 bases each). Deletions cut 5 bases from V and 0 bases from J, with 15 bases between. CDR3 length equals 15 residues. Germline assignment: CDR1 SGHRS and CDR2 YFSETQ. DNA for the CDR3: TGCGCCAGCAGATCTGGGGGAGAGGGCTCCTACGAGCAGTACTTC. It encodes CASRSGGEGSYEQYF.

This clonotype was detected a few times. The chain uses TRBV6-5 and TRBJ2-3; D is uncertain. The germline V and J ends were trimmed by 0 bases and 5 bases, with 12 bases remaining between them. The length of the CDR3 is 15 residues. CDR1 is MNHEY and CDR2 is SVGAGI in the germline V gene. The CDR3 nucleotides read TGTGCCAGCAGTTACTCACCGGACCCGGGAGATACGCAGTATTTT. Protein sequence: CASSYSPDPGDTQYF.

This clonotype appeared a few times. The chain combines TRBV7-2 with TRBJ1-5; no firm D call. V lost 0 bases to trimming and J lost 5 bases, with 5 bases between them. CDR1 is SGHTA, CDR2 FQGNSA, per germline. The CDR3 is 13 amino acids. The CDR3, as DNA: TGTGCCAGCAGCTTAGCGGTGGATCAGCCCCAGCATTTT. As protein: CASSLAVDQPQHF.

The CDR3 spells CASSSTGGGGYTF. In DNA form, the CDR3 reads TGTGCCAGCAGTTCGACAGGGGGCGGTGGCTACACCTTC. J is TRBJ1-2 and V is TRBV12-3 or TRBV12-4; 10 bases are a match to TRBD1. The trim removed 4 bases at V and 7 bases at J, leaving 3 bases unmatched. CDR3 length equals 13 residues.

Only a few counts were recorded for this clonotype. V gene TRBV28 combines with J gene TRBJ1-1; TRBD1 aligns across 7 bases. The CDR3 consists of 12 residues. Germline V gene sequence: CDR1 MDHEN, CDR2 SYDVKM. The V and J ends lost 10 bases and 8 bases, in that order; junction bases with no gene match: 10. CDR3 region: CATLQGRREAFF. CDR3 in DNA: TGTGCCACTTTACAGGGGCGTAGAGAAGCTTTCTTT. Together with reference TRBV28 and TRBJ1-1, the CDR3 gives the full variable domain: DVKVTQSSRYLVKRTGEKVFLECVQDMDHENMFWYRQDPGLGLRLIYFSYDVKMKEKGDIPEGYSVSREKKERFSLILESASTNQTSMYLCATLQGRREAFFGQGTRLTVV.